There are a few counts of the clone carrying this TCR beta chain. Localized lung adenocarcinoma, a non-small cell lung cancer, affected the donors. The data originate from a study of CD4 and CD8 cells across lung adenocarcinoma regions. The V gene's germline CDR1 is MNHNS and CDR2 SASEGT. There are 17 residues in the CDR3. V lost 6 bases and J lost 0; bases outside the gene matches: 8. From the PCR reads, TCRdb called clonotypes with MiXCR, one entry per CDR3 protein. The sample consists of some 10,000 distinct CDR3 sequences, 40% to 60% of them appearing once. This receptor was identified in a male donor with lung adenocarcinoma. The CD4 and CD8 labels of this study may be unreliable. The rearrangement joins TRBV6-1 to TRBJ2-1, with 10 nucleotides matching TRBD2. Sequencing was done on a sample of CD8+ T cells from the margin of a lung tumor. CDR3 amino acids: CASSRTSGGSSYNEQFF. The CDR3 DNA sequence: TGTGCCAGCAGCCGGACTAGCGGTGGAAGCTCCTACAATGAGCAGTTCTTC.